The 22 T cell receptor beta chains listed next were all sequenced from one sample in a study of T-cell memory formation after mild COVID-19. In TCRdb, the 5' RACE reads were re-called with MiXCR into one record per CDR3 protein. This table holds some 110,000 distinct CDR3 sequences, 15% to 20% found once. Sequencing used PBMCs or a T cell subset sorted from them (not recorded which). These receptors came from an adult woman who had mild COVID-19 (a few samples of this study predate the infection). Cell type and time point are not known.

The genes are TRBV12-3 or TRBV12-4 and TRBJ2-3; D may be TRBD1 or TRBD2 (7 bases each). The CDR3 covers 19 residues. The ends were cut back, 8 bases at V and 3 bases at J, with 30 bases in the middle. CDR3 protein: CASSPDRPVAGAGTDTQYF. DNA for the CDR3: TGTGCCAGCTCCCCGGACAGGCCGGTGGCGGGAGCGGGGACAGATACGCAGTATTTT.

The chain uses TRBV12-3 or TRBV12-4 and TRBJ2-2; possible D gene TRBD1, 6 bases. The CDR3 totals 14 residues. V was pared by 3 bases and J by 5 bases, with 10 bases between. CDR3 loop: CASSLGARTGELFF. DNA of the CDR3: TGTGCCAGCAGTTTGGGGGCTCGGACCGGGGAGCTGTTTTTT.

This chain connects TRBV11-2 to TRBJ2-2; D not certain. The CDR3 runs to 14 residues. V lost 1 base and J lost 0, with 3 bases in between. The V gene's germline CDR1 is SGHAT and CDR2 FQNNGV. The DNA of the CDR3 is TGTGCCAGCAGCTTAGGCGCGAACACCGGGGAGCTGTTTTTT. It yields the protein CASSLGANTGELFF.

This chain connects TRBV27 to TRBJ1-1; 10 bases are shared with TRBD1. In germline, CDR1 is MNHEY, CDR2 SMNVEV (reference sequence). The CDR3 spans 15 residues. After removal of 4 bases from V and 1 base from J, the junction contained 3 bases not matched to a gene. CDR3 loop: CASSSGQGGNTEAFF. DNA for the CDR3: TGTGCCAGCAGTTCTGGACAGGGGGGGAACACTGAAGCTTTCTTT.

This clonotype came up many times. J is TRBJ2-1 and V is TRBV4-1; D gene unclear. V dropped 0 bases and J dropped 3 bases, with 9 bases sitting between them. The germline V gene encodes CDR1 MGHRA and CDR2 YSYEKL. CDR3 size: 15 residues. The CDR3 sequence: CASSQDLGRYNEQFF. The DNA for the CDR3 is TGCGCCAGCAGCCAAGATTTGGGCCGCTACAATGAGCAGTTCTTC.

V and J are TRBV6-5 and TRBJ2-5; TRBD2 matches 11 bases. The CDR3 is 14 amino acids. Germline V gene data show CDR1 as MNHEY and CDR2 as SVGAGI. V lost 6 bases to trimming and J lost 5 bases; unmatched junction nucleotides: 5. The CDR3 sequence is CASSWTSGPETQYF. In DNA form, the CDR3 reads TGTGCCAGCAGCTGGACTAGCGGGCCCGAGACCCAGTACTTC.

This clonotype has ten or more counts. The chain recombines TRBV7-9 with TRBJ2-1; possibly TRBD2 for D (6 bases). CDR3 length equals 13 residues. V lost 3 bases and J lost 6, with 9 bases in between. Looked up from germline, CDR1 is SEHNR and CDR2 is FQNEAQ (reference sequence). CDR3 DNA: TGTGCCAGCAGCTTGGGACTTACCAATGAGCAGTTCTTC. Amino acids: CASSLGLTNEQFF.

Ten or more counts support this clonotype. V and J are TRBV4-1 and TRBJ1-1, with no clear D. V lost 5 bases and J lost 2, with 18 bases in between. Per the germline V gene, CDR1 is MGHRA and CDR2 is YSYEKL. This CDR3 spans 16 amino acids. The CDR3, as DNA: TGCGCCAGCAGCGGGCGGTATGGGATCCTAAACACTGAAGCTTTCTTT. Protein: CASSGRYGILNTEAFF.

The V and J genes are TRBV7-9 and TRBJ2-1, with D maybe TRBD1 (5 bases). There are 12 residues in the CDR3. Germline CDR1 and CDR2: SEHNR and FQNEAQ (reference sequence). V was cut by 0 bases and J by 12 bases, with 9 bases left in between. The CDR3 protein is CASSLAQGGQFF. The CDR3 DNA sequence: TGTGCCAGCAGCTTAGCGCAGGGTGGGCAGTTCTTC. Full variable domain (remainder filled in from reference TRBV7-9 and TRBJ2-1): DTGVSQNPRHKITKRGQNVTFRCDPISEHNRLYWYRQTLGQGPEFLTYFQNEAQLEKSRLLSDRFSAERPKGSFSTLEIQRTEQGDSAMYLCASSLAQGGQFFGPGTRLTVL.

V gene TRBV12-3 or TRBV12-4 combines with J gene TRBJ2-1; D not resolved. The V and J ends lost 3 bases and 9 bases respectively, with 9 bases between them. The CDR3 is 12 amino acids. As DNA, the CDR3 is TGTGCCAGCAGTTTTTTGCCCAGTGAGCAGTTCTTC. This sequence encodes CASSFLPSEQFF.

This sequence joins TRBV12-3 or TRBV12-4 and TRBJ2-1, with D possibly being TRBD2 (6 bases). The CDR3 loop spans 15 amino acids. V shed 6 bases and J shed 0 bases, with 12 bases lying between them. The CDR3: CASSTLGSSYNEQFF. CDR3 DNA: TGTGCCAGCAGCACCCTCGGGAGCTCCTACAATGAGCAGTTCTTC.

The chain is built from TRBV20-1 and TRBJ2-1; 7 bases are shared with TRBD2. Germline V gene lookup returns CDR1 DFQATT and CDR2 SNEGSKA (reference sequence). The ends lost 1 base at V and 3 bases at J; junction bases unmatched: 9. This CDR3 comprises 16 residues. The CDR3 coding sequence is TGCAGTGCTAGAGGCGATCCGGGACTAAGCTACAATGAGCAGTTCTTC. It yields the protein CSARGDPGLSYNEQFF.

The V and J genes are TRBV4-1 and TRBJ2-1; D tentatively fits TRBD1 or TRBD2 (5 bases each). The CDR3 sequence is 15 residues long. Germline values: CDR1 MGHRA, CDR2 YSYEKL. Trimming shortened V by 5 bases and J by 6 bases, and 17 bases separated the two germline ends. CDR3 DNA: TGCGCCAGCAGCGAAAGGACGGGTGGGGGCAATGAGCAGTTCTTC. Its translation is CASSERTGGGNEQFF.

This clonotype came up a few times. This chain links TRBV7-8 with TRBJ2-6; D possibly corresponds to TRBD1 (6 bases). CDR3 size: 17 residues. V shed 8 bases and J shed 2 bases, with 19 bases lying between them. The germline V gene encodes CDR1 SGHVS and CDR2 FQNEAQ. Here the CDR3 reads CASQTPGTRTGANVLTF. The CDR3 coding sequence is TGTGCCAGCCAAACCCCCGGGACACGAACTGGGGCCAACGTCCTGACTTTC.

J is TRBJ2-2 and V is TRBV20-1; TRBD1 agrees at 7 bases. Germline CDR1 and CDR2: DFQATT and SNEGSKA (reference sequence). Trimming removed 5 bases from V and 5 bases from J; junction bases left unmatched: 8. The CDR3 spans 14 residues. The DNA of the CDR3 is TGCAGTGCTTACTCAGGGGGTTATACCGGGGAGCTGTTTTTT. The encoded protein is CSAYSGGYTGELFF.

This clonotype was observed a handful of times. The V call is TRBV9, the J call TRBJ2-1; perhaps TRBD2 as D (5 bases). This CDR3 spans 15 amino acids. V gave up 0 bases and J gave up 5 bases, with 12 bases separating them. Germline CDR1 reads SGDLS; CDR2 reads YYNGEE. The CDR3 region is CASSVVSSFHNEQFF. CDR3 nucleotides: TGTGCCAGCAGCGTAGTGTCTAGCTTCCACAATGAGCAGTTCTTC.

V gene TRBV4-1 combines with J gene TRBJ1-1, with D uncertain. Germline lookup yields CDR1 MGHRA and CDR2 YSYEKL. CDR3 size: 15 residues. The germline V and J ends were trimmed by 5 bases and 2 bases, with 15 bases remaining between them. The CDR3, as DNA: TGCGCCAGCAGCTCGTCGCCCCTTTACAACACTGAAGCTTTCTTT. Translated, it gives CASSSSPLYNTEAFF.

On this clonotype itself: An end of the junction differs from the germline gene, which may be a read error. The chain employs TRBV7-7 and TRBJ2-5, with 10 bases fitting TRBD1. This CDR3 region has 15 residues. Germline CDR1 SSHAT, CDR2 FNYEAQ (reference sequence). CDR3 residues: CASSLGTGERGTQYF. Written as DNA, the CDR3 is TGTGCTAGCAGCTTGGGGACAGGGGAAAGGGGGACCCAGTACTTC.

This clonotype showed up many times. The chain carries TRBV7-6 and TRBJ1-1; the D is unclear. The CDR3 consists of 15 residues. V lost 1 base, J lost 1 base, and 10 bases lay in between. In germline, CDR1 is SGHVS, CDR2 FNYEAQ. CDR3 nucleotide sequence: TGTGCCAGCAGCTTAGTCGGGGTGGAGAACACTGAAGCTTTCTTT. Amino acids: CASSLVGVENTEAFF.

In this sample, this clonotype turned up a few times. This rearrangement joins TRBV12-3 or TRBV12-4 to TRBJ2-4; D perhaps matches TRBD2 (6 bases). V was shortened by 4 bases and J by 0 bases, with 10 bases between the two germline ends. The CDR3 has 15 residues. CDR3 DNA sequence: TGTGCCAGCAGTTATGGGACTTTAGCCAAAAACATTCAGTACTTC. Residues: CASSYGTLAKNIQYF.

This clonotype has only a few counts. V usage is TRBV15 and J usage is TRBJ2-1; perhaps TRBD2 as D (6 bases). CDR3 length: 16 amino acids. V was shortened by 5 bases and J by 0 bases, with 14 bases between the two germline ends. Germline loops: CDR1 LNHNV, CDR2 YYDKDF (reference sequence). The CDR3 protein is CATSPSGESSYNEQFF. The CDR3 region has the DNA TGTGCCACCAGCCCCTCGGGGGAAAGCTCCTACAATGAGCAGTTCTTC.

This clonotype occurred a few times. The J gene is TRBJ2-3, the V gene TRBV12-3 or TRBV12-4; unclear D gene. The CDR3 is made up of 13 amino acids. Trimming left V 6 bases short and J 4 bases short, with 11 bases between. The CDR3 is CASSPVVADTQYF. CDR3 nucleotides: TGTGCCAGCAGCCCCGTCGTGGCAGATACGCAGTATTTT.